The 3 T cell receptor beta chains listed next were all sequenced from one sample in a study of blood T cell repertoires in COVID-19 (dated by TCRdb to 2018 to 2020). Library generation was performed with the immunoSEQ multiplex PCR assay. TCRdb's version of the immuneACCESS table is confined to in-frame rearrangements and falls short of the full clone set. An unresolved V gene accounts for under half of the shortfall where checked; the remainder is of unknown origin. The sample data list 190,000 or so clones, and 80% to 90% of these were observed just once. Approximately 4% of the sample is held by the ten biggest clonotypes. Sequencing was carried out using PBMCs or T cells enriched from blood (not recorded which). These receptors all stem from a woman in her 30s who had been exposed to COVID-19.

V usage is TRBV12-5 and J usage is TRBJ2-7, with TRBD1 matching over 7 bases. Looked up from germline, CDR1 is LGHNT and CDR2 is FRNRAP. Unmatched junction bases numbered 8, after V lost 1 base and J lost 2 bases. The CDR3 covers 16 residues. The CDR3 is CASGLDRDSRAYEQYF. The CDR3 DNA reads as TGTGCTAGTGGTTTGGACCGGGACAGCCGGGCCTACGAGCAGTACTTC.

The CDR3 region is CASRRTLSYEQYF. The CDR3 coding sequence is TGCGCCAGCAGGCGGACATTATCCTACGAGCAGTACTTC. V and J are TRBV5-1 and TRBJ2-7; a weak D match, TRBD1 (5 bases). Deletions cut 5 bases from V and 1 base from J, with 10 bases between. The germline V gene has CDR1 SGHRS and CDR2 YFSETQ. This CDR3 region has 13 residues.

This clone has more than one count but fewer than ten. This chain links TRBV29-1 with TRBJ1-2, with TRBD1 matching 7 bases. CDR3 size: 13 residues. V shed 4 bases and J 8 bases; nucleotides not matched to a gene: 10. CDR1 and CDR2 (germline): SQVTM, ANQGSEA. The CDR3 spells CSVGGGTGVGYTF. The CDR3 DNA is TGCAGCGTTGGAGGGGGAACAGGGGTAGGCTACACCTTC.